This T cell receptor beta chain was recovered during a study of blood T cell repertoires in COVID-19. On the study more broadly: Acute and convalescent COVID-19 samples came from the United States, Italy and Spain. Nucleic acid was either cDNA or gDNA, and it came from T cells, B-cell-depleted T cells, or PBMCs.

Patients at the Seattle site were enrolled during active infection and followed longitudinally. The CDR3 loop spans 17 amino acids. V was clipped by 5 bases and J by 2 bases, with 19 bases between them. CDR1 and CDR2 (germline): MGHRA, YSYEKL. This clone was found once. Study processing details: Quantification of nucleated cells was approximated via reference gene primer amplification. Data came from immunoSEQ multiplex PCR; TCRdb stores just in-frame clones and leaves some out. V and J calls and clone size are given by that table; D and trimming were obtained from the DNA. The profile shows 250,000 to 300,000 clones, nearly 90% of them singletons.

The clonotype originates from a woman in her sixties with COVID-19, enrolled during active disease. The rearrangement uses TRBV4-1 and TRBJ1-5, with D unclear. The sample consisted of peripheral blood. CDR3 DNA sequence: TGCGCCAGCAGCGAAGTTCCTCCTTATGAGGGCAATCAGCCCCAGCATTTT. This codes for CASSEVPPYEGNQPQHF.